The 2 T cell receptor beta chains reported below all come from one sample, sequenced in a study of OX40 agonist ivuxolimab in advanced cancers. Libraries were prepared by immunoSEQ multiplex PCR; TCRdb keeps only in-frame clonotypes and omits some of them. The table has roughly 40,000 clones, approximately 90% seen once; the top ten hold around an eighth. The source material was CD4+ or CD8+ T cells sorted from blood, sampled in a trial of the OX40 agonist ivuxolimab. These receptors came from an adult with an advanced solid tumor such as melanoma, head and neck, liver or kidney cancer.

The V gene is TRBV30, the J gene TRBJ1-6; no clear D gene. Trimming stripped 0 bases from V and 7 bases from J, with 7 bases between. This CDR3 is 13 amino acids long. Germline loops: CDR1 GTSNPN, CDR2 SVGIG (reference sequence). The CDR3 protein is CAWSVRSNSPLHF. The CDR3 nucleotides read TGTGCCTGGAGTGTCAGAAGCAATTCACCCCTCCACTTT.

The chain carries TRBV11-2 and TRBJ2-1; 16 nucleotides match TRBD2. The CDR3 runs 16 residues. Germline-derived CDR1 and CDR2 are SGHAT and FQNNGV. The ends lost 5 bases at V and 9 bases at J; junction bases unmatched: 7. The CDR3: CASSPRGTSGRVEQFF. Here the CDR3 DNA reads TGTGCCAGCAGCCCGCGGGGGACTAGCGGGAGGGTTGAGCAGTTCTTC.